This T cell receptor (beta chain) was identified during a study of cytomegalovirus exposure and HLA in healthy donors. 60 Vbeta and 13 Jbeta primers were used in PCR. Profiling relied on immunoSEQ multiplex PCR, and the TCRdb table lists in-frame clones only, not all of them. The data contain about 150,000 clones, around 80% of them singletons. Germline assignment: CDR1 SEHNR and CDR2 FQNEAQ (reference sequence). The ends were cut back, 8 bases at V and 3 bases at J, with 16 bases in the middle. The CDR3 length is 14 residues. The origin of this receptor is a man aged 18 to 30 in good health and CMV-seronegative. Sequenced material: PBMCs. J is TRBJ1-1 and V is TRBV7-9; TRBD1 might be the D (5 bases). DNA for the CDR3: TGTGCCAGCCGCCCCATGGGGGGGTACACTGAAGCTTTCTTT. This translates into CASRPMGGYTEAFF.